Given below is one T cell receptor beta chain in context. Its specificity is not known. The PCR contained 60 Vbeta and 13 Jbeta primers. Sequencing used immunoSEQ multiplex PCR; TCRdb keeps in-frame clones, though not all of them. The sample records about 120,000 clones, 55% to 75% being singletons. This sample stems from a study of cytomegalovirus exposure and HLA in healthy donors. Study as a whole: Genotyping showed around 80% of almost 400 donors falling in the Caucasian-associated ancestry cluster.

Study conclusions and caveats: Presence/absence analyses took donor sequencing depth as roughly uniform. Later analysis suggested most CMV-associated TCR beta chains were HLA-restricted. HLA allele associations emerged for around 15,000 TCR beta sequences in a later analysis, at 0.05 false discovery rate.

The sequence was obtained from a woman in her thirties or forties in good health and CMV-seropositive. The specimen sequenced was PBMCs.

CDR3 coding DNA: TGCGCCAGCAGCCAAGACCGCACGCAGGGGGAGACCCAGTACTTC. This encodes CASSQDRTQGETQYF. The genes are TRBV4-1 and TRBJ2-5; D is possibly TRBD1 (6 bases). CDR3 length: 15 residues. From germline, CDR1 is MGHRA and CDR2 YSYEKL. Trimming stripped 0 bases from V and 5 bases from J, with 13 bases between.